The rows below give T cell receptor beta chains drawn from one sample of a study of T cell repertoires in cytomegalovirus infection. Using its own MiXCR run on the reads, TCRdb lists one record per CDR3 protein. The sample holds under 850,000 distinct CDR3 sequences, roughly 33% seen once. Their cognate antigens are unknown. Sequenced here: cultured PBMCs, sampled from culture after CMV antigen stimulation. These receptors all come from a human donor in good health (CMV status not recorded). Some clones in this sample may be carry-over from other donors' samples. Each CDR3 is given with its conserved first and last residue.

j_call: TRBJ2-5; cdr3_length: 15; v_call: TRBV7-2; cdr3_aa: CASSLALIGVETQYF
j_call: TRBJ2-3; cdr3_length: 15; v_call: TRBV7-2; cdr3_aa: CASSPTGLRTDTQYF
j_call: TRBJ2-5; cdr3_length: 16; v_call: TRBV7-2; cdr3_aa: CASSSRTSGGQETQYF
j_call: TRBJ1-5; cdr3_length: 14; v_call: TRBV24-1; cdr3_aa: CATTSGVGNQPQHF
j_call: TRBJ2-7; cdr3_length: 15; v_call: TRBV6-2/TRBV6-3; cdr3_aa: CASSPSLDYPYEQYF
j_call: TRBJ1-4; cdr3_length: 16; v_call: TRBV12-3/TRBV12-4; cdr3_aa: CASSFTGLGANEKLFF
j_call: TRBJ2-5; cdr3_length: 16; v_call: TRBV14; cdr3_aa: CASSHGRTRYQETQYF
j_call: TRBJ2-7; cdr3_length: 12; v_call: TRBV6-2/TRBV6-3; cdr3_aa: CASTRDPYEQYF
j_call: TRBJ2-1; cdr3_length: 16; v_call: TRBV10-3; cdr3_aa: CAISEPGLAGGGEQFF
j_call: TRBJ1-2; cdr3_length: 14; v_call: TRBV4-1; cdr3_aa: CASSQVNRGGGYTF
j_call: TRBJ2-5; cdr3_length: 11; v_call: TRBV29-1; cdr3_aa: CSAGQGPTQYF
j_call: TRBJ2-3; cdr3_length: 16; v_call: TRBV12-3/TRBV12-4; cdr3_aa: CASSFLLAGEKDTQYF
j_call: TRBJ2-1; cdr3_length: 15; v_call: TRBV20-1; cdr3_aa: CSARGREGSYNEQFF
j_call: TRBJ2-1; cdr3_length: 15; v_call: TRBV15; cdr3_aa: CATRAGLPTYNEQFF
j_call: TRBJ1-2; cdr3_length: 15; v_call: TRBV6-8; cdr3_aa: CASRKQGAANYGYTF
j_call: TRBJ2-3; cdr3_length: 13; v_call: TRBV14; cdr3_aa: CASSRIGQGTQYF
j_call: TRBJ2-3; cdr3_length: 17; v_call: TRBV5-4; cdr3_aa: CASSPTKGKSSTDTQYF
j_call: TRBJ2-2; cdr3_length: 14; v_call: TRBV7-4; cdr3_aa: CASSRQGVTGELFF
j_call: TRBJ1-4; cdr3_length: 14; v_call: TRBV28; cdr3_aa: CASSLGQRNEKLFF
j_call: TRBJ2-2; cdr3_length: 19; v_call: TRBV20-1; cdr3_aa: CSARDIERGGDSNTGELFF
j_call: TRBJ1-2; cdr3_length: 14; v_call: TRBV7-4; cdr3_aa: CASSLPGLNYGYTF
j_call: TRBJ1-3; cdr3_length: 15; v_call: TRBV18; cdr3_aa: CASSPSSTPGNTIYF
j_call: TRBJ1-1; cdr3_length: 15; v_call: TRBV6-1; cdr3_aa: CASSSKGADSTEAFF
j_call: TRBJ2-3; cdr3_length: 14; v_call: TRBV2; cdr3_aa: CASRDFSSTDTQYF
j_call: TRBJ2-1; cdr3_length: 15; v_call: TRBV7-6; cdr3_aa: CASSLASGIYNEQFF
j_call: TRBJ1-5; cdr3_length: 17; v_call: TRBV19; cdr3_aa: CASSVTGGGYSNQPQHF
j_call: TRBJ1-5; cdr3_length: 15; v_call: TRBV4-1; cdr3_aa: CASSQRTGGDQPQHF
j_call: TRBJ1-4; cdr3_length: 15; v_call: TRBV7-2; cdr3_aa: CASSPDYGTDEKLFF
j_call: TRBJ2-1; cdr3_length: 12; v_call: TRBV7-2; cdr3_aa: CASSDWYNEQFF
j_call: TRBJ1-4; cdr3_length: 13; v_call: TRBV5-5; cdr3_aa: CASSLGGPGKLFF
j_call: TRBJ1-1; cdr3_length: 16; v_call: TRBV7-2; cdr3_aa: CASSLRPTQGYTEAFF
j_call: TRBJ1-2; cdr3_length: 12; v_call: TRBV6-1; cdr3_aa: CASTKDWGYRTF
j_call: TRBJ2-1; cdr3_length: 19; v_call: TRBV7-2; cdr3_aa: CASSLGPFGAGGAYNEQFF
j_call: TRBJ2-7; cdr3_length: 16; v_call: TRBV7-8; cdr3_aa: CASSPSSGTGVYEQYF
j_call: TRBJ1-6; cdr3_length: 15; v_call: TRBV18; cdr3_aa: CASSGSSSYNSPLHF
j_call: TRBJ1-6; cdr3_length: 16; v_call: TRBV2; cdr3_aa: CASSERYPGYNSPLHF
j_call: TRBJ2-7; cdr3_length: 15; v_call: TRBV11-2; cdr3_aa: CASSPTILLGLEQYF
j_call: TRBJ2-5; cdr3_length: 14; v_call: TRBV12-3/TRBV12-4; cdr3_aa: CASSLNRDRETQYF
j_call: TRBJ2-4; cdr3_length: 14; v_call: TRBV29-1; cdr3_aa: CSVEDLLGMNIQYF
j_call: TRBJ1-2; cdr3_length: 14; v_call: TRBV7-2; cdr3_aa: CASSPRDILRGYTF
j_call: TRBJ2-7; cdr3_length: 13; v_call: TRBV5-6; cdr3_aa: CASSSSITYEQYF
j_call: TRBJ2-3; cdr3_length: 14; v_call: TRBV20-1; cdr3_aa: CSASSRGDTDTQYF
j_call: TRBJ2-7; cdr3_length: 14; v_call: TRBV6-6; cdr3_aa: CASRAGAKSYEQYF
j_call: TRBJ2-3; cdr3_length: 15; v_call: TRBV6-1; cdr3_aa: CASSESRGVADTQYF
j_call: TRBJ2-1; cdr3_length: 14; v_call: TRBV7-2; cdr3_aa: CASSFGLAGDEQFF